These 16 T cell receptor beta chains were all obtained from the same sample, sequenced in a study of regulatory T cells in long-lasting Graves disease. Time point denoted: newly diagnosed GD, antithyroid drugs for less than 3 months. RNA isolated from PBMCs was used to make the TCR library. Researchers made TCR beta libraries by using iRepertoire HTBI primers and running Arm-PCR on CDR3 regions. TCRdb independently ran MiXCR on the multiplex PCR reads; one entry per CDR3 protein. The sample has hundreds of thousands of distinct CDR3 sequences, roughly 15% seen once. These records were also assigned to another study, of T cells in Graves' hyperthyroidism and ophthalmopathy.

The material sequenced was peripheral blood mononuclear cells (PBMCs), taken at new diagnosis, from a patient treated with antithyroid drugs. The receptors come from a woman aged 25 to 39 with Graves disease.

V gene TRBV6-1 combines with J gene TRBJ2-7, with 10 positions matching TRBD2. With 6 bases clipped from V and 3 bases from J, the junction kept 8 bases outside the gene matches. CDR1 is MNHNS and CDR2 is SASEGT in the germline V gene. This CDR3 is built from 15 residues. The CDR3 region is CASRPVASGSYEQYF. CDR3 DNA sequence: TGTGCCAGCAGGCCCGTGGCTAGCGGGAGCTACGAGCAGTACTTC.

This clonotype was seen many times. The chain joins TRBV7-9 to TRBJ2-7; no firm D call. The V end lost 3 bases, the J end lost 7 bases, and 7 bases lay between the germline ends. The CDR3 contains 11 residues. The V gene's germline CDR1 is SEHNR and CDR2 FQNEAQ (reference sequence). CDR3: CASSLDEEQYF. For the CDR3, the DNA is TGTGCCAGCAGCTTGGACGAGGAGCAGTACTTC.

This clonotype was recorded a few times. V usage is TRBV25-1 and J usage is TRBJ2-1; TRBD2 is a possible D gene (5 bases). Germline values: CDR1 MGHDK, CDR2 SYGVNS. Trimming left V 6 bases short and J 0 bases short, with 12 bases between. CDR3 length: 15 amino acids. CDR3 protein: CASRPLSGSYNEQFF. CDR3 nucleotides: TGTGCCAGCAGACCTCTAAGCGGCTCCTACAATGAGCAGTTCTTC.

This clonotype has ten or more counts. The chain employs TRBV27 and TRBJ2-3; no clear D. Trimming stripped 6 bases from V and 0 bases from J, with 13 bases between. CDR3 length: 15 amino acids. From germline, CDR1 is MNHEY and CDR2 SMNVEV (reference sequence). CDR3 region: CASRTFPRSTDTQYF. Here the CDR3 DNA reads TGTGCCAGCAGGACCTTCCCTCGCAGCACAGATACGCAGTATTTT.

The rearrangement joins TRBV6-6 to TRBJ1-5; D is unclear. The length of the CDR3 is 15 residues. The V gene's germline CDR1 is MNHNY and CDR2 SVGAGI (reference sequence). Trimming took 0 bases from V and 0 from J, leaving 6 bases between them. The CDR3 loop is CASSYSSNSNQPQHF. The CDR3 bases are TGTGCCAGCAGTTACTCGAGTAATAGCAATCAGCCCCAGCATTTT.

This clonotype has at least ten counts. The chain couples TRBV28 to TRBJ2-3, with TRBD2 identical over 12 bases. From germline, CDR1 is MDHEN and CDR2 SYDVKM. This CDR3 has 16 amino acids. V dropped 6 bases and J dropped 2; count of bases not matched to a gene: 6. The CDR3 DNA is TGTGCCAGCAGCAGTAGACTAGCGGGGGTCACAGATACGCAGTATTTT. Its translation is CASSSRLAGVTDTQYF.

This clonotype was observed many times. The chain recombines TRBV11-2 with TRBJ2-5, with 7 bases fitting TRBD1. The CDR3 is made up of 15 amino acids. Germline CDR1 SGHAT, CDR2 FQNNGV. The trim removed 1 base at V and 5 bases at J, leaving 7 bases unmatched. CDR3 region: CASSLVTGAGETQYF. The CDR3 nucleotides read TGTGCCAGCAGCTTAGTAACAGGGGCCGGGGAGACCCAGTACTTC.

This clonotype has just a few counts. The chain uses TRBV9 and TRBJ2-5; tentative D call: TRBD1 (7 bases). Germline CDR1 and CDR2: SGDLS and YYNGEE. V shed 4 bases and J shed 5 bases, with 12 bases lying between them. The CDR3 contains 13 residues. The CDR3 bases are TGTGCCAGCAGCCCCCCAGGGGGGGAGACCCAGTACTTC. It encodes CASSPPGGETQYF.

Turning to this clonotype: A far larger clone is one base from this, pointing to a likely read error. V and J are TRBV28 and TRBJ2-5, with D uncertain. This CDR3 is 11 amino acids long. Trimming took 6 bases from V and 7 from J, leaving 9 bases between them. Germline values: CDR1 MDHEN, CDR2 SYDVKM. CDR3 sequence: CASSLTATQYF. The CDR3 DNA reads TGTGCCAGCAGCCTCACCGCGACCCAGTACTTC.

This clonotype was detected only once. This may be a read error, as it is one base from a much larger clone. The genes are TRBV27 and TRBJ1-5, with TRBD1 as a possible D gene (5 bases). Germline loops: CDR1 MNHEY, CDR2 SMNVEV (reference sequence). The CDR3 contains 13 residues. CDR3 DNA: TGTACCAGCAGCCCAGGGTTACACCAGCCCCAGCATTTT. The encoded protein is CTSSPGLHQPQHF.

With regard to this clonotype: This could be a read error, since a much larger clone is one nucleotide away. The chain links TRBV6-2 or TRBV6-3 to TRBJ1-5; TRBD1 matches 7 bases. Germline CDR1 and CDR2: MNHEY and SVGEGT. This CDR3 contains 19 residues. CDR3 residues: CASRRRGNTGALGNHPQHF. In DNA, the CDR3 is TGTGCCAGCAGACGACGGGGTAATACAGGGGCACTCGGTAATCACCCCCAGCATTTT.

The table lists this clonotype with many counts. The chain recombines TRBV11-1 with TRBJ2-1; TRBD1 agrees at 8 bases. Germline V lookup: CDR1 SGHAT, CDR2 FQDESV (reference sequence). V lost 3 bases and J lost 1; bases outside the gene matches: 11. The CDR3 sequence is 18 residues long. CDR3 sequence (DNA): TGTGCCAGCAGCTTGGGGCCAGGGGGCGAAAAGTCCTACAATGAGCAGTTCTTC. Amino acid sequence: CASSLGPGGEKSYNEQFF.

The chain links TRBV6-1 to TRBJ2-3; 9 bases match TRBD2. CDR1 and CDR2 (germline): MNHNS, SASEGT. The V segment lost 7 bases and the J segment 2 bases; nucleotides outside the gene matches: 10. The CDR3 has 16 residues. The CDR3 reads CASIAPSGGLTDTQYF. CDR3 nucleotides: TGTGCCAGCATTGCCCCAAGCGGGGGGCTCACAGATACGCAGTATTTT.

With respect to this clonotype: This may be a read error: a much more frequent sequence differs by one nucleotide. The CDR3 protein is CASSESDPRTQYF. The CDR3 nucleotides read TGTGCCAGCAGTGAATCGGACCCTAGGACCCAGTACTTC. V usage is TRBV2 and J usage is TRBJ2-5; D is ambiguous. Per germline, CDR1 SNHLY and CDR2 FYNNEI. The germline V and J ends were trimmed by 2 bases and 7 bases, with 11 bases remaining between them. This CDR3 has 13 residues.

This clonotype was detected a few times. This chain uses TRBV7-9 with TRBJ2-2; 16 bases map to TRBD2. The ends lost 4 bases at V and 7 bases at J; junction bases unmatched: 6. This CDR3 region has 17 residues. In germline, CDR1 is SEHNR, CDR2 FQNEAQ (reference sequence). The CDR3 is CASSSGTSGRASGELFF. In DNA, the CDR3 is TGTGCCAGCAGCTCGGGGACTAGCGGGAGGGCCAGCGGGGAGCTGTTTTTT. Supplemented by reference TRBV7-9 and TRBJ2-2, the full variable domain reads DTGVSQNPRHKITKRGQNVTFRCDPISEHNRLYWYRQTLGQGPEFLTYFQNEAQLEKSRLLSDRFSAERPKGSFSTLEIQRTEQGDSAMYLCASSSGTSGRASGELFFGEGSRLTVL.

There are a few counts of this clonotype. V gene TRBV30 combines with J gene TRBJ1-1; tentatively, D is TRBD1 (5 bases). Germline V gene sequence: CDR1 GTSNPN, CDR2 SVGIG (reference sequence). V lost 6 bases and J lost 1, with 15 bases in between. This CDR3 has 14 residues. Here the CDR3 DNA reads TGTGCCTGCGGGACTCTGGGGCGGAACACTGAAGCTTTCTTT. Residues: CACGTLGRNTEAFF.